This TCR beta chain was observed in a study of spatial heterogeneity in lung cancer. Study-level points and caveats: Tracking of tumor mutation counts was seen in expanded intratumoral alpha and beta TCR counts.

Judged by abundance, this clonotype is medium-sized. Its matching antigen is unknown. Per the germline V gene, CDR1 is SGDLS and CDR2 is YYNGEE. V lost 4 bases to trimming and J lost 4 bases, with 9 bases between them. The CDR3 covers 14 residues. The time point: sample taken at primary tumor resection. Each CDR3 protein gets one entry after TCRdb re-called the 5' RACE reads with MiXCR. This sample has 20,000 to 25,000 distinct CDR3 sequences, with 8.8% found just once. V usage is TRBV9 and J usage is TRBJ2-6; unclear D gene. The specimen comprised lung tumor tissue, sampled at surgery. This receptor was identified in a male donor with early-stage non-small cell lung cancer. The CDR3 bases are TGTGCCAGCAGCCCCAGTGGGGGGGCCAACGTCCTGACTTTC. Encoded protein: CASSPSGGANVLTF.